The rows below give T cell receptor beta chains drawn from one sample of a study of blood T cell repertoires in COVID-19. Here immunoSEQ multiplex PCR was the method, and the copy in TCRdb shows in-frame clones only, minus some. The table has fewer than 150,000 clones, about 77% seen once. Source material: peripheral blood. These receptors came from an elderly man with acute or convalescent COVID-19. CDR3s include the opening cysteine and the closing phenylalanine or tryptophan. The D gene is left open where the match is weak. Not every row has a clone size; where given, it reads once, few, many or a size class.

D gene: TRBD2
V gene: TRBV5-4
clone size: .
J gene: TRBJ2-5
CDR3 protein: CASSPRPTSGARETQYF
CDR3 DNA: TGTGCCAGCAGCCCCCGGCCCACTAGCGGGGCTAGGGAGACCCAGTACTTC

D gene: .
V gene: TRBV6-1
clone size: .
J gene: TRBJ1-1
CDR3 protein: CASSEAWGLDTEAFF
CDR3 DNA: TGTGCCAGCAGTGAAGCTTGGGGGCTTGACACTGAAGCTTTCTTT

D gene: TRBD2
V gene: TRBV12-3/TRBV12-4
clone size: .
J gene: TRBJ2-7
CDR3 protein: CASSRGGEQYF
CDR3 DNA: TGTGCCAGCAGTCGGGGGGGTGAGCAGTACTTC

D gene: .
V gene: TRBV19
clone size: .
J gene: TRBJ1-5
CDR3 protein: CASSIGPDFFNQPQHF
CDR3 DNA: TGTGCCAGTAGTATAGGACCGGACTTCTTCAATCAGCCCCAGCATTTT

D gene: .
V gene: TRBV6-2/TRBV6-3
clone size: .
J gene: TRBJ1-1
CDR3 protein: CASSYSRGYTEAFF
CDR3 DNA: TGTGCCAGCAGTTACTCTCGGGGGTACACTGAAGCTTTCTTT

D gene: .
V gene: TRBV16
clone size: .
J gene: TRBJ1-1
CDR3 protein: CASSQFARSGTEAFF
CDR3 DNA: TGTGCCAGCAGCCAATTTGCCCGGTCGGGCACTGAAGCTTTCTTT

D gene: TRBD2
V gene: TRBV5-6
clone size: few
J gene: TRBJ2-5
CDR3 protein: CASSWGPLAGGVETQYF
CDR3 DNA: TGTGCCAGCAGCTGGGGGCCCCTAGCGGGGGGCGTAGAGACCCAGTACTTC

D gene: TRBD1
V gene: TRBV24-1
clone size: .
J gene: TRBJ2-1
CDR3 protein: CATSGTEIYEQFF
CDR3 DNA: TGTGCCACCAGCGGGACAGAGATCTATGAGCAGTTCTTC

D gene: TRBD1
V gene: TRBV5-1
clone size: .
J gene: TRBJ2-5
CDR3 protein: CASSLDGQGSGETQYF
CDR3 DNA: TGCGCCAGCAGCTTGGACGGACAGGGAAGTGGAGAGACCCAGTACTTC

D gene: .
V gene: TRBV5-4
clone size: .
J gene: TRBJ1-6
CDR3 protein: CASSLAGRGALSSPLHF
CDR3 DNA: TGTGCCAGCAGCTTGGCCGGTCGGGGAGCCTTGAGTTCACCCCTCCACTTT

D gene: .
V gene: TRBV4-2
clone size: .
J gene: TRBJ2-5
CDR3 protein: CASSQAPGLETQYF
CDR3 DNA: TGTGCCAGCAGCCAAGCCCCAGGGTTGGAGACCCAGTACTTC

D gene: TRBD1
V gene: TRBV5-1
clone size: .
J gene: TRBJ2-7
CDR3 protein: CASSWPRTGVDEQYF
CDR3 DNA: TGCGCCAGCAGCTGGCCCCGGACAGGGGTCGACGAGCAGTACTTC

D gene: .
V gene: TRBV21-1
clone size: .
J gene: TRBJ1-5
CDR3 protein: CASSNRDRERSNQPQHF
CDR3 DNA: TGTGCCAGCAGCAACCGGGACAGGGAGCGGAGCAATCAGCCCCAGCATTTT

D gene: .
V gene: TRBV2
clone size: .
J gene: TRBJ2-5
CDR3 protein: CASSGLQGETQYF
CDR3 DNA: TGTGCCAGCAGCGGACTACAGGGGGAGACCCAGTACTTC

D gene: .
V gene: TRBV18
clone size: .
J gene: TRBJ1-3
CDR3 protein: CASSPTVGISGNTIYF
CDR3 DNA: TGTGCCAGCTCACCTACTGTGGGCATCTCTGGAAACACCATATATTTT

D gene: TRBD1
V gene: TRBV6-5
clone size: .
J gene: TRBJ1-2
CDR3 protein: CASTGQGAYGYTF
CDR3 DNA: TGTGCCAGCACAGGACAGGGGGCGTATGGCTACACCTTC

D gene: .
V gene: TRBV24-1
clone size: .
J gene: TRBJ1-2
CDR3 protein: CATSDLRGGYTF
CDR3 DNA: TGTGCCACCAGTGATTTGAGGGGCGGCTACACCTTC

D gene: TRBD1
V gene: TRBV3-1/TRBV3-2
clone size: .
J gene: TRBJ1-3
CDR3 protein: CASRHRGLGNTIYF
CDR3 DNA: TGTGCCAGCAGACACAGGGGGCTCGGAAACACCATATATTTT

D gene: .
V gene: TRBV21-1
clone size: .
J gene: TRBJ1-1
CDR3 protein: CASSKVTSTEAFF
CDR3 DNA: TGTGCCAGCAGCAAAGTCACAAGCACTGAAGCTTTCTTT

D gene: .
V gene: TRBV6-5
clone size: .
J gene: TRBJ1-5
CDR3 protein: CASTEGLNNQPQHF
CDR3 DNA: TGTGCCAGCACAGAGGGTTTAAACAATCAGCCCCAGCATTTT

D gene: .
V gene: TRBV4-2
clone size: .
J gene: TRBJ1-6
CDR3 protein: CASSQEGRPPYNSPLHF
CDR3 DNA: TGTGCCAGCAGCCAAGAGGGCAGGCCTCCCTATAATTCACCCCTCCACTTT

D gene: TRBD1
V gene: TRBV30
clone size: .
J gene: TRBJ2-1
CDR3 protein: CAWNTGQGLREQFF
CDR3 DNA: TGTGCCTGGAATACGGGACAGGGTCTTCGTGAGCAGTTCTTC

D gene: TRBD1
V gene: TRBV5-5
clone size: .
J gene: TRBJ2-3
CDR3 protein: CASSSLQGPDTQYF
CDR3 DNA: TGTGCCAGCAGCTCACTACAGGGGCCAGATACGCAGTATTTT

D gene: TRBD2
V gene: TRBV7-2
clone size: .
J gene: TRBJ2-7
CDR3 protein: CASSLGTGGVYEQYF
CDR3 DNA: TGTGCCAGCAGCTTGGGGACGGGAGGTGTCTACGAGCAGTACTTC

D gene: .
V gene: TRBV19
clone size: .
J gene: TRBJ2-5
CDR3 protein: CASRPTGVETQYF
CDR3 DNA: TGTGCCAGTAGGCCGACAGGTGTTGAGACCCAGTACTTC

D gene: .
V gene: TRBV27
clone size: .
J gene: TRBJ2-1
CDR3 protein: CASSTYSYYNEQFF
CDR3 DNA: TGTGCCAGCAGTACTTACTCATATTACAATGAGCAGTTCTTC

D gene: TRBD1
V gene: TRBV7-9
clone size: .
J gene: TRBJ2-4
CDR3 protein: CASSTSGQAQLAKNIQYF
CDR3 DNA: TGTGCCAGCAGCACCTCTGGACAGGCACAACTAGCCAAAAACATTCAGTACTTC

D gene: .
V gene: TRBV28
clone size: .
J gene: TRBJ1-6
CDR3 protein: CASSLGAIGSPLHF
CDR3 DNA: TGTGCCAGCAGTTTAGGGGCAATCGGTTCACCCCTCCACTTT

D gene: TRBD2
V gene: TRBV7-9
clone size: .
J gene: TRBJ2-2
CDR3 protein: CASSLALAGRGELFF
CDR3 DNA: TGTGCCAGCAGCTTAGCTCTAGCGGGCCGCGGGGAGCTGTTTTTT